The source of this T cell receptor beta chain is a study of blood T cell repertoires in COVID-19 (dated by TCRdb to about 2020). About the study as a whole: The collaborator samples originated in the United States, Italy and Spain and spanned the acute and convalescent phases of COVID-19. The samples were drawn from the first 160 participants of the ongoing ImmuneRACE study and from 950 to 1,500 subjects provided by 6 global collaborators. A freely available public database, intended as a resource for researchers studying the immune response to SARS-CoV-2, is where the repertoires were released. A de-identified subject ID, COVID-19 status, age in years and sex were almost always included in the sample metadata. Where HLA class I and class II types were available, the types were taken from metadata supplied by the sample provider, not from assay-based typing. The prospective study material was composed of cDNA or gDNA derived from T cells, B-cell-depleted T cells, or PBMCs. Subjects who had been exposed to COVID-19, were actively infected with it, or had recovered from it provided the deeply sampled blood TCRbeta repertoires that made up the dataset.

In the case of this clone: The antigen it recognizes is unknown. Base qualities are not recorded, but no much larger clone differs from it by a single base.

Broader findings and caveats from the paper: How much clinical and demographic metadata was included differed by source and by participant, and the metadata was provided uncurated.

Participants in the prospective study were aged roughly 18 to 100 years, lived in some 24 United States geographic areas, and enrolled through a virtual design. Cohort assignment in the prospective study relied on participant-reported clinical history from a screening survey and a study questionnaire. Exposed participants were defined as having been in contact with someone with a PCR-confirmed or clinician-diagnosed COVID-19 case within 2 weeks of study entry. In the prospective study, mobile phlebotomists collected whole blood, serum and a nasopharyngeal or oropharyngeal swab from each participant. Participants in the prospective study had the option to provide additional blood draws and questionnaires over an approximately 2-month period. Prospective study blood samples were shipped either frozen or at room temperature before DNA extraction. The immunoSEQ Assay, a bias-controlled multiplex PCR, was used to amplify TCRbeta CDR3 regions from genomic DNA. Under the source paper's analysis protocol: Within the assay, amplification of reference gene primers was used to estimate how many nucleated cells each sample contained. To quantify the absolute abundance of each unique TCRbeta CDR3 rearrangement, sequence reads were collapsed and filtered. For each sample, productive Simpson clonality was calculated as the square root of Simpson's diversity index across productive rearrangements. TCRdb limited this immuneACCESS table to in-frame rearrangements with V and J called. A share of clones is missing; checked studies link under half to unresolved V genes, and the rest is unexplained. From that table come the V and J calls and clone size; the DNA was used to work out D and trimming. Recorded for this sample are 430,000 or so clones; 70% to 90% of them occurred a single time. The ten largest clones add up to approximately 1.3% of the sample.

CDR3 length: 17 amino acids, cysteine to phenylalanine. This entry keeps only the CDR3 DNA: 51 bases, framed from base 1. Germline trimming: 4 bases from V, 4 bases from J; junction bases outside gene matches: 14. CDR1 and CDR2 are drawn from the germline V gene: SGHDN, FVKESK. Sequencing was performed on PBMCs or T cells enriched from blood (not recorded which). The chain is made from TRBV14 and TRBJ2-7, with TRBD1 matching 9 junction bases. This receptor was identified in a young woman who had been exposed to COVID-19. CDR3 reads: CASSLLPIGTGIYEQYF. Here is the DNA: TGTGCCAGCAGCCTATTGCCTATCGGGACAGGGATTTACGAGCAGTACTTC.